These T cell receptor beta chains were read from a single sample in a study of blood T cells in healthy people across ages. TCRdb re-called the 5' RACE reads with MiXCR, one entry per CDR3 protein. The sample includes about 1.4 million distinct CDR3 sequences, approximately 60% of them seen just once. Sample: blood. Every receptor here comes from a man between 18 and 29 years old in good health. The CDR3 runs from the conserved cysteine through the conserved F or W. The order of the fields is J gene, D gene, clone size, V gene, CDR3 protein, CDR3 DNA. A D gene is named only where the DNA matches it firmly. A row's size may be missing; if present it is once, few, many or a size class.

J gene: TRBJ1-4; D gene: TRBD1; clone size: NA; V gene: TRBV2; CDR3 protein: CASSEAGTVGEKLFF; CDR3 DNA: TGTGCCAGCAGTGAAGCGGGGACAGTAGGTGAAAAACTGTTTTTT
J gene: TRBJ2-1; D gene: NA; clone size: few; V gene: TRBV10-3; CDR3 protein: CAIDGPNNEQFF; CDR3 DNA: TGTGCCATCGATGGGCCGAACAATGAGCAGTTCTTC
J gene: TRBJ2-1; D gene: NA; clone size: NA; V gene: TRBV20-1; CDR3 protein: CSALRGADSLHEQFF; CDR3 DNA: TGCAGCGCACTGCGGGGCGCGGACTCCCTCCATGAGCAGTTCTTC
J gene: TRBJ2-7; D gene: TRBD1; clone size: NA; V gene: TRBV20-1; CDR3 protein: CSAGTGPRYEQYF; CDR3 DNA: TGCAGTGCTGGGACAGGGCCCCGCTACGAGCAGTACTTC
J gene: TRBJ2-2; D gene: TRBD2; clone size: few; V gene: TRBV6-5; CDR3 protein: CASSYGLAGTGELFF; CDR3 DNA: TGTGCCAGCAGTTACGGGCTAGCGGGCACCGGGGAGCTGTTTTTT
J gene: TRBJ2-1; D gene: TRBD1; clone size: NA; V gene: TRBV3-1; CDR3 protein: CASSQGAGTGDCYERFF; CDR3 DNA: TGTGCCAGCAGCCAAGGGGCTGGGACAGGGGATTGTTATGAGCGGTTCTTC
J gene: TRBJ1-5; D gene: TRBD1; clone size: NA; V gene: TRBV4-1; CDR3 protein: CASSGTTGSDQPQHF; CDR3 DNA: TGCGCCAGCAGCGGAACGACAGGGTCGGATCAGCCCCAGCATTTT
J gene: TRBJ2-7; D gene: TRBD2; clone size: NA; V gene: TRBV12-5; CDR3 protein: CASGSTSGTTYEQYF; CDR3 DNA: TGTGCTAGTGGCAGTACTAGCGGAACTACCTACGAGCAGTACTTC
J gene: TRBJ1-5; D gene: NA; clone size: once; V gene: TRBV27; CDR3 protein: CASSLNGLQPNQPQHF; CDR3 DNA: TGTGCCAGCAGTTTAAATGGGCTGCAACCCAATCAGCCCCAGCATTTT
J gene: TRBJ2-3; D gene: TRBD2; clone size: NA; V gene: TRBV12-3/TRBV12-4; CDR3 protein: CASSSIAGGGTDTQYF; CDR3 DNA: TGTGCCAGCAGTTCGATAGCGGGAGGAGGGACAGATACGCAGTATTTT
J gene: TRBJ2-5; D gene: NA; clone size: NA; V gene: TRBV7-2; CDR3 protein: CASSLPPGEETQYF; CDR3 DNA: TGTGCCAGCAGCTTACCCCCGGGGGAGGAGACCCAGTACTTC
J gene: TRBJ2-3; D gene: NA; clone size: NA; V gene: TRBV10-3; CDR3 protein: CAISESREDTDTQYF; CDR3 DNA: TGTGCCATCAGTGAGTCTAGGGAGGACACAGATACGCAGTATTTT
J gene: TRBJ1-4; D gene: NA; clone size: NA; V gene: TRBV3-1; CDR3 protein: CASSQWGTNEKLFF; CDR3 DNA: TGTGCCAGCAGCCAATGGGGGACTAATGAAAAACTGTTTTTT
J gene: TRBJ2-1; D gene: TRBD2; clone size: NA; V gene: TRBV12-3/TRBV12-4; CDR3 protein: CASSLIGTSGDNEQFF; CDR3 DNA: TGTGCCAGCAGTTTAATCGGGACTAGCGGGGACAATGAGCAGTTCTTC
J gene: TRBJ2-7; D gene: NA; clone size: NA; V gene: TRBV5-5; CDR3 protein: CASSLASIQTPYEQYF; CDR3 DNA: TGTGCCAGCAGCTTGGCCTCTATTCAAACCCCCTACGAGCAGTACTTC
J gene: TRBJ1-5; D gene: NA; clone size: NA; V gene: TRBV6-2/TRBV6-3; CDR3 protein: CASNSRDPRYQPQHF; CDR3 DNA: TGTGCCAGCAATTCTAGGGACCCTCGTTATCAGCCCCAGCATTTT
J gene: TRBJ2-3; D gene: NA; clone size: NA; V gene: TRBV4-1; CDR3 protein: CASSPVASTDTQYF; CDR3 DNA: TGCGCCAGCAGTCCCGTTGCTAGCACAGATACGCAGTATTTT
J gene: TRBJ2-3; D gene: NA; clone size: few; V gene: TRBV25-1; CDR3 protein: CASSDREPTDTQYF; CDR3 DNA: TGTGCCAGCAGTGACAGGGAACCGACAGATACGCAGTATTTT
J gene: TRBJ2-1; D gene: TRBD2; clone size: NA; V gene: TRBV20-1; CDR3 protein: CSASERGVGYNEQFF; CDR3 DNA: TGCAGTGCTAGCGAGCGGGGGGTTGGCTACAATGAGCAGTTCTTC
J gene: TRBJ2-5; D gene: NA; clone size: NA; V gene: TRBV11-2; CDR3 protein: CASSLGEAGSETQYF; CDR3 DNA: TGTGCCAGCAGCTTAGGGGAAGCAGGGTCAGAGACCCAGTACTTC
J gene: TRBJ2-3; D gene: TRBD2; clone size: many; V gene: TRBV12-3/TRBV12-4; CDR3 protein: CASRTSGTDTQYF; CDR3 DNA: TGTGCCAGCAGGACTAGCGGCACAGATACGCAGTATTTT
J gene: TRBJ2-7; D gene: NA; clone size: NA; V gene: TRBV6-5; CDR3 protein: CASYSYSGAEYYEQYF; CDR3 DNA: TGTGCCAGCTACAGTTACTCAGGGGCAGAGTACTACGAGCAGTACTTC
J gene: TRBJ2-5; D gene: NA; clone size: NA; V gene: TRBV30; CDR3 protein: CAWSVGLADVVTQYF; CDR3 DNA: TGTGCCTGGAGTGTGGGGCTAGCTGACGTGGTGACCCAGTACTTC
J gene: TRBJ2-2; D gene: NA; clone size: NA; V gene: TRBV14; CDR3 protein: CASSQVIRGELFF; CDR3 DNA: TGTGCCAGCAGCCAAGTGATCAGGGGGGAGCTGTTTTTT
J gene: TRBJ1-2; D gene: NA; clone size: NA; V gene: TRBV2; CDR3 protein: CASSGGTNYGYTF; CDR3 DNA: TGTGCCAGCAGTGGCGGGACCAACTATGGCTACACCTTC
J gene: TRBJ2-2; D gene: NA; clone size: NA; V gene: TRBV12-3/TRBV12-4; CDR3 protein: CALGRGGELFF; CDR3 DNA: TGTGCCCTAGGACGGGGGGGGGAGCTGTTTTTT
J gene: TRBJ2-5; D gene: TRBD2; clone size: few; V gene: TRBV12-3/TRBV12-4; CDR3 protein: CASRGGIQETQYF; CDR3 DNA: TGTGCCAGCAGGGGAGGGATACAAGAGACCCAGTACTTC
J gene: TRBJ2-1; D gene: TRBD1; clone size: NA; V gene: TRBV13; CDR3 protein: CASSLGQGRVEQFF; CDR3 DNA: TGTGCCAGCAGCCTCGGACAGGGGAGGGTTGAGCAGTTCTTC
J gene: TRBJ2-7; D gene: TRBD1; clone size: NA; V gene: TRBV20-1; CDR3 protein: CSANPAQGARYEQYF; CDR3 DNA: TGCAGTGCTAACCCCGCCCAGGGGGCGAGATACGAGCAGTACTTC
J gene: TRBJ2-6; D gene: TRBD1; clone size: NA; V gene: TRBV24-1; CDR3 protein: CAGYRQWDRDSGANVLTF; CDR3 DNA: TGTGCCGGGTATCGACAATGGGACAGGGACTCTGGGGCCAACGTCCTGACTTTC
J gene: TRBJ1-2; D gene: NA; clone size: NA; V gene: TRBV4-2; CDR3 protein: CASSQELSHYGYTF; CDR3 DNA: TGTGCCAGCAGCCAAGAGCTGAGCCACTATGGCTACACCTTC
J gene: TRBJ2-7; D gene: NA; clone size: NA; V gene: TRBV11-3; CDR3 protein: CASSSPDPGTYEQYF; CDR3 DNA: TGTGCCAGCAGCTCTCCGGACCCTGGGACCTACGAGCAGTACTTC
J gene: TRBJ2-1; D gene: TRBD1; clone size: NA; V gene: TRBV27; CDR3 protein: CASTADREGCNEQFF; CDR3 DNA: TGTGCCAGCACCGCAGACAGGGAAGGCTGCAATGAGCAGTTCTTC
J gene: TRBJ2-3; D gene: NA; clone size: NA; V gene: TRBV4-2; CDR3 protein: CASSNWVGDTQYF; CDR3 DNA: TGTGCCAGCAGCAACTGGGTAGGGGATACGCAGTATTTT
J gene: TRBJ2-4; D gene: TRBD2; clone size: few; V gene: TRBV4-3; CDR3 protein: CASSREPSSGGALAKNIQYF; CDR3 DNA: TGCGCCAGCAGCCGCGAACCCTCTAGCGGGGGGGCCCTAGCCAAAAACATTCAGTACTTC
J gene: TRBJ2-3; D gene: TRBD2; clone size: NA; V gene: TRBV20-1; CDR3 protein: CSAPMGGDTDTQYF; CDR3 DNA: TGCAGTGCTCCAATGGGGGGGGACACAGATACGCAGTATTTT
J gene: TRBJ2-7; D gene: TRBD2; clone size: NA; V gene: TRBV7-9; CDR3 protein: CASSSGLGSLEQYF; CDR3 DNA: TGTGCCAGCAGCTCAGGACTAGGTTCCCTCGAGCAGTACTTC
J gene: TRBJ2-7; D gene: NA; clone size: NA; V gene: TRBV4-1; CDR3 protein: CASSQGMGEQYF; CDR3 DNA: TGCGCCAGCAGCCAAGGGATGGGCGAGCAGTACTTC
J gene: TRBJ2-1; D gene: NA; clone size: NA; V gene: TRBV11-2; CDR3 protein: CASSAGQFNEQFF; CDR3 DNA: TGTGCCAGCAGCGCCGGACAGTTCAATGAGCAGTTCTTC
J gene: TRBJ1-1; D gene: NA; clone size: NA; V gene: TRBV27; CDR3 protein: CASSLSAPSTEAFF; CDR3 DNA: TGTGCCAGCAGTTTGTCTGCACCAAGCACTGAAGCTTTCTTT
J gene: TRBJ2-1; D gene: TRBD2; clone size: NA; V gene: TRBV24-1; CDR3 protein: CATSVGSGTYNEQFF; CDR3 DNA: TGTGCCACCAGTGTAGGTAGCGGGACCTACAATGAGCAGTTCTTC
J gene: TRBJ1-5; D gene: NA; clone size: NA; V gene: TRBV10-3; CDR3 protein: CAISESTENHQPQHF; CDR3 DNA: TGTGCCATCAGTGAGTCGACAGAGAATCATCAGCCCCAGCATTTT
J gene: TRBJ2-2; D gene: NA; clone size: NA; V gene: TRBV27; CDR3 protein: CASSFTGYTGELFF; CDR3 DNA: TGTGCCAGCAGTTTTACCGGGTACACCGGGGAGCTGTTTTTT
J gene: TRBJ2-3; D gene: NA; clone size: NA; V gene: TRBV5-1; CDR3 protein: CASSLYALGEPSTDTQYF; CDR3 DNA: TGCGCCAGCAGCTTGTACGCTTTGGGGGAGCCCTCCACAGATACGCAGTATTTT
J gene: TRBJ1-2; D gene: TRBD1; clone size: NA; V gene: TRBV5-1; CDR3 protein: CASSPDGQANYGYTF; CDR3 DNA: TGCGCCAGCAGCCCCGACGGACAGGCTAACTATGGCTACACCTTC
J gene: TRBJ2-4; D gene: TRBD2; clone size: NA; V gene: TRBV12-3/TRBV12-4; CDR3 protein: CASSFRTSGKNIQYF; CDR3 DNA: TGTGCCAGCAGCTTCAGGACTAGCGGCAAAAACATTCAGTACTTC
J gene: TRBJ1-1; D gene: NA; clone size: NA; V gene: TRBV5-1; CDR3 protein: CASSLTGGSSDRPTEAFF; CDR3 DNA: TGCGCCAGCAGCTTGACGGGGGGGTCGTCGGATAGGCCCACTGAAGCTTTCTTT
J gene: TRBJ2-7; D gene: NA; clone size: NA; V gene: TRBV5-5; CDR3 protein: CASSPRRFSYEQYF; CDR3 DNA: TGTGCCAGCAGCCCCCGCAGGTTTTCCTACGAGCAGTACTTC
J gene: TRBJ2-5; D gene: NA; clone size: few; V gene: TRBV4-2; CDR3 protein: CASSQDFRETQYF; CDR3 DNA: TGTGCCAGCAGCCAAGATTTTAGAGAGACCCAGTACTTC
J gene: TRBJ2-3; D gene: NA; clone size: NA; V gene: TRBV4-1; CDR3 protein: CASSQDMGSRRITDTQYF; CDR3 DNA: TGCGCCAGCAGCCAAGACATGGGGTCCCGCCGGATCACAGATACGCAGTATTTT
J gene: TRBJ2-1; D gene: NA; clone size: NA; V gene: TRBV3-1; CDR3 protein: CASSQNLAGEQFF; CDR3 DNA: TGTGCCAGCAGCCAGAACCTAGCAGGGGAGCAGTTCTTC
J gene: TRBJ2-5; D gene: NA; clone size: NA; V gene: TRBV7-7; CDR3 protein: CASSPWTNAQETQYF; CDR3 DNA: TGTGCCAGCAGCCCATGGACGAACGCCCAAGAGACCCAGTACTTC
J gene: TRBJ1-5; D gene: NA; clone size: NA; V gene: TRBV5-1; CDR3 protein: CASSRSQENQPQHF; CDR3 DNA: TGCGCCAGCAGCCGGTCCCAGGAGAATCAGCCCCAGCATTTT
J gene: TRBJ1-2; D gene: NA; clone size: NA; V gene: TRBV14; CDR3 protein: CASSPQVGRGLNYGYTF; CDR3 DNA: TGTGCCAGCAGCCCTCAAGTTGGCCGGGGGTTGAACTATGGCTACACCTTC